The next 31 T cell receptor beta chains were all read from a single sample in a study of T cells after yellow fever vaccination. From the 5' RACE reads, TCRdb called clonotypes with MiXCR, one entry per CDR3 protein. The top ten clones hold about a sixth of a sample with more than 450,000 distinct CDR3 sequences, about a fifth of them seen once. The specimen was PBMCs, collected roughly 20 days after the first yellow fever vaccination. The receptors derive from a man aged 18 to 30 who received the YFV17D yellow fever vaccine.

The chain links TRBV5-6 to TRBJ1-2, with TRBD1 matching 12 bases. The germline gives CDR1 SGHDT, CDR2 YYEEEE. Germline trimming cut 5 bases from V and 5 bases from J; bases unmatched to any gene: 10. The CDR3 is 16 residues long. CDR3 bases: TGTGCCAGCAGTCCAGTAGGGACAGGGGGCAAATATGGCTACACCTTC. Its protein is CASSPVGTGGKYGYTF.

V is TRBV7-2 and J is TRBJ2-5; D remains ambiguous. The CDR3 has 14 amino acids. In germline, CDR1 is SGHTA, CDR2 FQGNSA. Trimming removed 5 bases at V and 5 bases at J, with 15 bases between. The CDR3 DNA sequence: TGTGCCAGCAGCCCCTGGGCACGAGAGGAGACCCAGTACTTC. Translated, it gives CASSPWAREETQYF.

This clonotype was counted a few times. The chain recombines TRBV6-5 with TRBJ1-1; D remains ambiguous. The CDR3 extends over 14 amino acids. The germline V and J ends were trimmed by 4 bases and 5 bases, with 14 bases remaining between them. CDR1 and CDR2 from the germline V gene are MNHEY and SVGAGI. The CDR3 nucleotides read TGTGCCAGCAGTTCCCATCAGATACGGACTGAAGCTTTCTTT. It is translated as CASSSHQIRTEAFF.

The V gene is TRBV7-3, the J gene TRBJ2-5; 8 bases match TRBD2. Losses at the gene ends were 3 bases for V and 2 bases for J; bases not matched to a gene: 17. The CDR3 is made up of 19 amino acids. Germline loops: CDR1 SGHTA, CDR2 FQGTGA. The CDR3 DNA follows: TGTGCCAGCAGCTTTCGCGTGGGAGCGGGGGCGGACCGACAAGAGACCCAGTACTTC. This gives the protein CASSFRVGAGADRQETQYF.

A few counts support this clonotype. The chain uses TRBV7-2 and TRBJ2-3; 8 nucleotides agree with TRBD2. The CDR3 extends over 15 amino acids. Germline CDR1 reads SGHTA; CDR2 reads FQGNSA. J gave up 4 bases and V 3 bases, and 6 bases lay outside the gene matches. CDR3 in amino acids: CASSFAGGIPDTQYF. Here the CDR3 DNA reads TGTGCCAGCAGCTTTGCGGGGGGAATTCCAGATACGCAGTATTTT.

The rearrangement uses TRBV9 and TRBJ2-3, with D perhaps matching TRBD1 (5 bases). Trimming pared 0 bases from V and 3 bases from J, leaving 11 bases between. The germline V gene has CDR1 SGDLS and CDR2 YYNGEE. The CDR3 length is 15 residues. CDR3 amino acids: CASSVGVRETDTQYF. DNA for the CDR3: TGTGCCAGCAGCGTAGGTGTCAGGGAAACAGATACGCAGTATTTT. The whole variable domain, filled in from reference TRBV9 and TRBJ2-3, reads DSGVTQTPKHLITATGQRVTLRCSPRSGDLSVYWYQQSLDQGLQFLIQYYNGEERAKGNILERFSAQQFPDLHSELNLSSLELGDSALYFCASSVGVRETDTQYFGPGTRLTVL.

The V and J genes are TRBV12-3 or TRBV12-4 and TRBJ2-1; D is perhaps TRBD2 (5 bases). V dropped 6 bases and J dropped 3 bases, with 9 bases sitting between them. CDR3 length: 13 residues. The CDR3 DNA is TGTGCCAGCAGCTCGGACTTCTACAATGAGCAGTTCTTC. The encoded protein is CASSSDFYNEQFF.

This clonotype was detected a few times. The chain joins TRBV5-1 to TRBJ1-3; 7 nucleotides match TRBD1. The CDR3 totals 15 residues. Germline V gene lookup returns CDR1 SGHRS and CDR2 YFSETQ. Trimming removed 4 bases from V and 0 bases from J; junction bases left unmatched: 4. The CDR3 nucleotides are TGCGCCAGCAGCAGGGACAGCAGCTCTGGAAACACCATATATTTT. Amino acid sequence: CASSRDSSSGNTIYF.

This clonotype was observed a few times. The chain recombines TRBV11-2 with TRBJ2-3, with 8 bases matching TRBD2. Looked up from germline, CDR1 is SGHAT and CDR2 is FQNNGV. CDR3 size: 18 residues. The J segment lost 2 bases and the V segment lost 6 bases, leaving 16 bases of the junction unmatched. The chain's CDR3 is CASRPTQVLAGDTDTQYF. In nucleotides, the CDR3 is TGTGCCAGCAGACCAACCCAAGTCCTAGCGGGCGACACAGATACGCAGTATTTT.

The rearrangement uses TRBV2 and TRBJ1-1, with D possibly matching TRBD1 (6 bases). This CDR3 is built from 15 residues. Germline V gene lookup returns CDR1 SNHLY and CDR2 FYNNEI. Trimming removed 6 bases from V and 1 base from J, with 15 bases in between. The CDR3 DNA sequence: TGTGCCAGCAGGGGGCCGGGACACCAGAACACTGAAGCTTTCTTT. Its translation: CASRGPGHQNTEAFF.

V gene TRBV20-1 combines with J gene TRBJ1-2; D gene uncertain. The ends were cut back, 0 bases at V and 2 bases at J, with 7 bases in the middle. This CDR3 spans 13 amino acids. Germline-derived CDR1 and CDR2 are DFQATT and SNEGSKA (reference sequence). CDR3 coding DNA: TGCAGTGCTAGAGATCGGGTAAACTATGGCTACACCTTC. This codes for CSARDRVNYGYTF.

The genes are TRBV3-1 and TRBJ2-7; no reliable D call. Germline V gene sequence: CDR1 LGHDT, CDR2 YNNKEL (reference sequence). V dropped 3 bases and J dropped 7 bases, with 13 bases sitting between them. CDR3 size: 13 residues. The chain's CDR3 is CASSQGTHGEQYF. The DNA of the CDR3 is TGTGCCAGCAGCCAGGGCACCCACGGGGAGCAGTACTTC.

This clonotype was counted a few times. The J gene is TRBJ2-7, the V gene TRBV5-1, with 7 positions matching TRBD2. Germline CDR1 is SGHRS and CDR2 is YFSETQ. J gave up 4 bases and V 0 bases, and 7 bases lay outside the gene matches. This CDR3 comprises 15 residues. The CDR3 spells CASSLARAGVYEQYF. CDR3 nucleotide sequence: TGCGCCAGCAGCTTGGCGAGGGCGGGGGTGTACGAGCAGTACTTC.

The chain recombines TRBV4-2 with TRBJ2-5; TRBD1 might be the D (6 bases). V lost 4 bases to trimming and J lost 1 base, with 16 bases between them. Germline V gene sequence: CDR1 LGHNA, CDR2 YNFKEQ. CDR3 size: 16 residues. CDR3 bases: TGTGCCAGCAGCCGAGGCCAGGGACACATCCAAGAGACCCAGTACTTC. Translating gives CASSRGQGHIQETQYF.

The chain employs TRBV23-1 and TRBJ2-7; 8 bases are shared with TRBD2. TRBV23-1 is an ORF, with its function uncertain. The CDR3 has 17 residues. V dropped 0 bases and J dropped 1; count of bases not matched to a gene: 8. CDR3 sequence (DNA): TGCGCCAGCAGTCAATCGAAAGGAAAGCGGGAGTCCTACGAGCAGTACGTC. It is translated as CASSQSKGKRESYEQYV.

The chain combines TRBV4-2 with TRBJ1-1; D not certain. V was shortened by 3 bases and J by 6 bases, with 14 bases between the two germline ends. In germline, CDR1 is LGHNA, CDR2 YNFKEQ. CDR3 length: 14 amino acids. The CDR3: CASSQVDTAAEAFF. For the CDR3, the DNA is TGTGCCAGCAGCCAGGTCGATACAGCAGCTGAAGCTTTCTTT.

This clonotype was observed at least ten times. The chain joins TRBV7-3 to TRBJ1-2; 9 nucleotides align to TRBD1. The junction had 4 bases not matched to a gene; V was cut back by 3 bases and J by 8 bases. CDR1 is SGHTA and CDR2 is FQGTGA in the germline V gene. The CDR3 is 13 residues long. This CDR3 reads CASSFGQGIGYTF. In DNA, the CDR3 is TGTGCCAGCAGCTTCGGACAGGGGATCGGCTACACCTTC.

The V gene is TRBV28, the J gene TRBJ1-1; the D gene is possibly TRBD1 (6 bases). V lost 8 bases and J 5 bases, leaving 18 bases between the germline ends. This CDR3 has 14 residues. From germline, CDR1 is MDHEN and CDR2 SYDVKM. The CDR3: CASLPGGGETEAFF. In DNA, the CDR3 is TGTGCCAGCCTCCCTGGAGGGGGTGAAACTGAAGCTTTCTTT. Combining the CDR3 with reference TRBV28 and TRBJ1-1 gives the whole variable domain DVKVTQSSRYLVKRTGEKVFLECVQDMDHENMFWYRQDPGLGLRLIYFSYDVKMKEKGDIPEGYSVSREKKERFSLILESASTNQTSMYLCASLPGGGETEAFFGQGTRLTVV.

This clonotype was observed a few times. This chain uses TRBV3-1 with TRBJ2-3; D is undetermined. V dropped 11 bases and J dropped 2 bases, with 11 bases sitting between them. This CDR3 region has 12 residues. Germline values: CDR1 LGHDT, CDR2 YNNKEL (reference sequence). The CDR3 nucleotides read TGTGCCTCCGGGTCCGCCACAGATACGCAGTATTTT. This gives the protein CASGSATDTQYF.

This clonotype has more than one count but fewer than ten. This chain links TRBV5-4 with TRBJ1-4, with no clear D. V lost 1 base and J 3 bases, leaving 10 bases between the germline ends. Germline CDR1 reads SGHNT; CDR2 reads YYREEE (reference sequence). The CDR3 runs to 15 residues. CDR3 region: CASSLSSESNEKLFF. CDR3 bases: TGTGCCAGCAGCTTGTCTTCAGAGTCTAATGAAAAACTGTTTTTT.

The chain uses TRBV12-3 or TRBV12-4 and TRBJ1-2; no clear D gene. The CDR3 is made up of 13 amino acids. Trimming pared 4 bases from V and 4 bases from J, leaving 10 bases between. The CDR3 loop reads CASSSPAGYGYTF. DNA of the CDR3: TGTGCCAGCAGTTCCCCGGCGGGCTATGGCTACACCTTC.

This clonotype was counted at least ten times. J is TRBJ2-1 and V is TRBV4-3, with D possibly TRBD2 on 6 matching bases. Germline CDR1 LGHNA, CDR2 YSLEER. With 1 base removed from V and 0 bases from J, the gap between germline ends came to 13 bases. CDR3 length equals 17 residues. This chain's CDR3 is CASSQGLDYNSYNEQFF. The CDR3 DNA is TGCGCCAGCAGCCAAGGACTGGACTACAACTCCTACAATGAGCAGTTCTTC.

There are a few counts of this clonotype. The chain carries TRBV4-2 and TRBJ2-3; the D is unclear. CDR3 length: 14 residues. Trimming cost V 4 bases and J 2 bases, with 10 bases left between them. Germline CDR1 and CDR2: LGHNA and YNFKEQ. This CDR3 is CASSLGRLTDTQYF. The CDR3 bases are TGTGCCAGCAGCCTCGGCAGACTCACAGATACGCAGTATTTT.

This clonotype showed up many times. The rearrangement links TRBV27 to TRBJ1-1, with D unclear. V lost 6 bases, J lost 4 bases, and 12 bases lay in between. The CDR3 has 13 amino acids. Germline V gives CDR1 MNHEY, CDR2 SMNVEV (reference sequence). The CDR3 region is CASRFTAGTEAFF. Here the CDR3 DNA reads TGTGCCAGCAGATTTACCGCGGGCACTGAAGCTTTCTTT.

This clonotype was seen more than once but under ten times. This chain uses TRBV7-2 with TRBJ2-1; 9 bases align to TRBD2. The germline gives CDR1 SGHTA, CDR2 FQGNSA. This CDR3 has 17 residues. The V and J ends lost 0 bases and 3 bases, in that order; junction bases with no gene match: 6. The CDR3 DNA sequence: TGTGCCAGCAGCTTAGCAGGCGGGGGGGCCTACTACAATGAGCAGTTCTTC. Translated, it gives CASSLAGGGAYYNEQFF.

A few counts support this clonotype. The genes are TRBV30 and TRBJ2-5, with 9 bases lining up with TRBD1. This CDR3 contains 14 residues. The V segment lost 2 bases and the J segment 5 bases; nucleotides outside the gene matches: 6. Germline assignment: CDR1 GTSNPN and CDR2 SVGIG (reference sequence). The CDR3 DNA reads TGTGCCTGGAGTTGGACAGGGGCTGACGAGACCCAGTACTTC. Translating gives CAWSWTGADETQYF.

This clonotype was picked up a small number of times. The chain recombines TRBV19 with TRBJ2-6; 9 bases line up with TRBD1. This CDR3 has 19 residues. Germline V CDR1 and CDR2: LNHDA, SQIVND (reference sequence). Trimming removed 4 bases from V and 6 bases from J; junction bases left unmatched: 16. The CDR3 is CASSTRGTGPPLSANVLTF. The DNA for the CDR3 is TGTGCCAGTAGTACCCGGGGGACAGGGCCACCTCTTTCGGCCAACGTCCTGACTTTC. The whole variable domain, filled in from reference TRBV19 and TRBJ2-6, reads DGGITQSPKYLFRKEGQNVTLSCEQNLNHDAMYWYRQDPGQGLRLIYYSQIVNDFQKGDIAEGYSVSREKKESFPLTVTSAQKNPTAFYLCASSTRGTGPPLSANVLTFGAGSRLTVL.

V is TRBV7-2 and J is TRBJ2-7; TRBD2 agrees at 7 bases. Germline CDR1 is SGHTA and CDR2 is FQGNSA. V trimming: 6 bases; J trimming: 6 bases; junction bases outside the gene matches: 5. CDR3 length: 12 residues. The CDR3 nucleotides read TGTGCCAGCAGGCGGGGGAGTTCCGAGCAGTACTTC. Protein: CASRRGSSEQYF.

The V call is TRBV4-1, the J call TRBJ2-7; D possibly corresponds to TRBD1 (5 bases). The CDR3 runs to 15 residues. CDR1 and CDR2 from the germline V gene are MGHRA and YSYEKL. The V end lost 0 bases, the J end lost 3 bases, and 12 bases lay between the germline ends. The CDR3 protein is CASSQDLAGNYEQYF. In DNA, the CDR3 is TGCGCCAGCAGCCAAGATCTCGCAGGGAACTACGAGCAGTACTTC.

There are a few counts of this clonotype. This chain joins TRBV25-1 and TRBJ2-2; D gene ambiguous. Trimming took off 6 bases at V and 7 bases at J, with 15 bases between the two ends. CDR1 and CDR2 (germline): MGHDK, SYGVNS. The CDR3 extends over 14 amino acids. This CDR3 reads CASRARGLGGELFF. CDR3 coding DNA: TGTGCCAGCAGGGCCCGAGGTCTTGGCGGGGAGCTGTTTTTT.

CDR3 protein: CASSDRINTGELFF. Written as DNA, the CDR3 is TGTGCCAGCAGTGATAGAATCAACACCGGGGAGCTGTTTTTT. This chain connects TRBV13 to TRBJ2-2; D is undetermined. V shed 6 bases and J shed 2 bases, with 10 bases lying between them. Germline assignment: CDR1 PRHDT and CDR2 FYEKMQ (reference sequence). The CDR3 covers 14 residues.